The clone carrying this T cell receptor beta chain was seen more than once but under ten times. This sample was taken from a study of cytomegalovirus exposure and HLA in healthy donors. Across the study: An earlier analysis identified approximately 110 million unique TCR beta sequences in some 170 million T cells.

The PCR employed 60 Vbeta primers together with 13 Jbeta primers. Sequencing used immunoSEQ multiplex PCR; TCRdb keeps in-frame clones, though not all of them. The table has some 150,000 clones, less than 85% seen once; the top ten hold around 4.7%. V was pared by 2 bases and J by 5 bases, with 12 bases between. The CDR3 is 14 residues long. Germline lookup yields CDR1 ENHRY and CDR2 SYGVKD. This sequence joins TRBV10-3 and TRBJ1-1; the D gene is possibly TRBD1 (5 bases). The sequence came from a man aged 18 to 30 in good health and CMV-seropositive. Specimen: PBMCs. The CDR3 reads CAISEGQVGTEAFF. Here the CDR3 DNA reads TGTGCCATCAGTGAGGGACAAGTAGGTACTGAAGCTTTCTTT.